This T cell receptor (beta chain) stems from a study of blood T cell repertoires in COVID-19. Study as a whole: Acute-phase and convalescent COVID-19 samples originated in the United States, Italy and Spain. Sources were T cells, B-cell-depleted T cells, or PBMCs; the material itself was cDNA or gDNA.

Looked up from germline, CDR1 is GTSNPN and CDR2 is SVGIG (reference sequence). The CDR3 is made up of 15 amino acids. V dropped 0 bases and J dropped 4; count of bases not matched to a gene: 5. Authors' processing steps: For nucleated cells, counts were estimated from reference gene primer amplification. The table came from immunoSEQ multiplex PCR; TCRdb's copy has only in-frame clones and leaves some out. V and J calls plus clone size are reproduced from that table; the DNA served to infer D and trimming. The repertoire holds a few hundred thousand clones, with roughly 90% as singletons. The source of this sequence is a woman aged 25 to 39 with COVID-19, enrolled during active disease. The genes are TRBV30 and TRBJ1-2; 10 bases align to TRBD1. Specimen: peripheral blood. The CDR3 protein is CAWSVKGQGTYGYTF. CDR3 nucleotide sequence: TGTGCCTGGAGTGTGAAGGGACAGGGGACCTATGGCTACACCTTC.